The clone carrying this T cell receptor beta chain was counted only a few times. Its antigen remains unknown. At one of its ends the junction is not consistent with the germline gene, which may arise from a read error. The time point denotes: persistent/refractory GD, antithyroid drugs over 5 years with positive TRAb. From PBMCs, RNA was extracted and then used to make the TCR library. Both iRepertoire HTBI primers and Arm-PCR of CDR3 regions were used to build the TCR beta libraries. TCRdb reprocessed the multiplex PCR reads via MiXCR and lists one record per CDR3 protein. The sample records around 400,000 distinct CDR3 sequences, around 24% being singletons. These data originate in a study of regulatory T cells in long-lasting Graves disease. The CDR3 has 14 amino acids. Study outcomes and limitations: No thyroid tissue was studied; the work used peripheral blood only. Patients with persistent disease shared roughly 3,000 public clonotypes, outpacing the roughly 1,000 shared by new patients.

The sample here was peripheral blood mononuclear cells (PBMCs), taken when the disease was refractory, from a patient treated with antithyroid drugs. The sequence derives from a female donor with Graves disease. This sequence joins TRBV12-3 or TRBV12-4 and TRBJ2-2; a weak D match, TRBD2 (6 bases). As DNA, the CDR3 is TGTGCCAGCAGGTTAGCGGTTGGCACCGGGGAGCTGTTTTTT. Translated: CASRLAVGTGELFF.